Listed below are T cell receptor beta chains from one sample, sequenced in a study of T-cell reconstitution after alpha-beta-depleted transplantation in children. TCRdb re-derived calls from the PCR reads in MiXCR, one entry per CDR3 protein. The sample lists hundreds of thousands of distinct CDR3 sequences, about 16% occurring once. This material consisted of PBMCs, mostly from graft donor cells, taken 360 days after TCRalphabeta/CD19-depleted stem cell transplant. All receptors come from a boy under two years old who had a stem cell transplant for Wiskott-Aldrich syndrome, so the T cells may come from the graft donor. Each CDR3 is given with its conserved first and last residue. D genes are given only for firm matches. Clone sizes are given selectively: once, few, many, or a class where the clone is expanded.

d_call j_call clone_size v_call cdr3_nt cdr3_aa
- TRBJ2-7 - TRBV10-3 TGTGCCATCGGCGGGGCCCTCATCTCCTACGAGCAGTACTTC CAIGGALISYEQYF
- TRBJ2-7 few TRBV27 TGTGCCAGCAGGAGAGGACCCTACGAGCAGTACTTC CASRRGPYEQYF
TRBD2 TRBJ2-7 - TRBV11-2 TGTGCCAGCAGCTTTGGGACTAGCGACTCCTACGAGCAGTACTTC CASSFGTSDSYEQYF
TRBD2 TRBJ2-4 - TRBV6-2/TRBV6-3 TGTGCCAGCAGTTACTCTCGACTAGCGGGATCGGCCAAAAACATTCAGTACTTC CASSYSRLAGSAKNIQYF
TRBD2 TRBJ2-3 few TRBV20-1 TGCAGTAAGCCGGGACTAGCGGGGTCGGATACGCAGTATTTT CSKPGLAGSDTQYF
- TRBJ1-2 - TRBV3-1 TGTGCCAGCAGCCAGGGCCTAAACTATGGCTACACCTTC CASSQGLNYGYTF
- TRBJ2-2 - TRBV10-3 TGTGCCACGGGGAGAGTGAACACCGGGGAGCTGTTTTTT CATGRVNTGELFF
TRBD1 TRBJ1-6 many TRBV5-1 TGCGCCAGCAGCTTCCGGGACAGTGAAAATTCACCCCTCCACTTT CASSFRDSENSPLHF
- TRBJ2-7 - TRBV20-1 TGCAGTGCTAGAGTGGGGAACGAGCAGTACTTC CSARVGNEQYF
TRBD2 TRBJ2-5 few TRBV6-1 TGTGCCAGCAGACGGACTAGCGGGGAAGAGACCCAGTACTTC CASRRTSGEETQYF
- TRBJ2-6 few TRBV18 TGTGCCAGCTCACCACGGTCAGGGGTGGCTCCCTCTGGGGCCAACGTCCTGACTTTC CASSPRSGVAPSGANVLTF
TRBD2 TRBJ2-7 few TRBV7-9 TGTGCCAGCAGCAGACTAGCGGGAGAGTACGAGCAGTACTTC CASSRLAGEYEQYF
- TRBJ2-1 - TRBV10-2 TGCGCCAGCAGTGAGGCACATGAGCAGTTCTTC CASSEAHEQFF
- TRBJ2-7 once TRBV4-2 TGTGCCAGCAGCCAAGATCTAGTTATCCGACGAGCCTACGAGCAGTACTTC CASSQDLVIRRAYEQYF
TRBD2 TRBJ2-1 - TRBV5-1 TGCGCCAGCAGCTTGTGGCTAGCGGGAGGGTCCTACAATGAGCAGTTCTTC CASSLWLAGGSYNEQFF
- TRBJ2-5 few TRBV19 TGTGCCAGTAGTATCCAGAGAGAAGAGACCCAGTACTTC CASSIQREETQYF
TRBD2 TRBJ2-3 - TRBV15 TGTGCCACTGCGGGAGTTAGCACAGATACGCAGTATTTT CATAGVSTDTQYF
- TRBJ1-1 - TRBV6-5 TGTGCCAGCAGTTACTCGCCAGGAAACACACTTAAAGCTTTCTTT CASSYSPGNTLKAFF
- TRBJ1-6 few TRBV7-9 TGTGCCAGCAGCGCTAGTAAGGGGAATAATTCACCCCTCCACTTT CASSASKGNNSPLHF
TRBD1 TRBJ1-6 - TRBV12-3/TRBV12-4 TGTGCCAGCAGTACAGGGGGTGTTTCACCCCTCCACTTT CASSTGGVSPLHF
- TRBJ2-2 many TRBV28 TGTGCCAGCAGTTTGAGGGCAGCCTTATTCACCGGGGAGCTGTTTTTT CASSLRAALFTGELFF
- TRBJ2-3 many TRBV9 TGTGCCAGCAGCGGTGGGGACACAGATACGCAGTATTTT CASSGGDTDTQYF
- TRBJ1-1 few TRBV11-2 TGTGCCAGCAGTCCTATTAGGGGCAAGAACACTGAAGCTTTCTTT CASSPIRGKNTEAFF
TRBD2 TRBJ2-3 few TRBV25-1 TGTGCCAGCAGTACCCAAGGGGGGACTAGTGCATTAAATACGCAGTATTTT CASSTQGGTSALNTQYF
TRBD1 TRBJ2-7 few TRBV18 TGTGCCAGCTCACCGTGGGACAGGGGAGGCTACGAGCAGTACTTC CASSPWDRGGYEQYF
TRBD1 TRBJ1-6 - TRBV20-1 TGCAGTGCTAGAGCACAGGGGAATTCACCCCTCCACTTT CSARAQGNSPLHF
TRBD2 TRBJ2-5 - TRBV29-1 TGCAGCGTCGGACTAGCGGCCCAAGAGACCCAGTACTTC CSVGLAAQETQYF
- TRBJ2-7 - TRBV6-2/TRBV6-3 TGTGCCAGCAGAGAAACTGGGGGCTACGAGCAGTACTTC CASRETGGYEQYF
TRBD2 TRBJ2-7 - TRBV5-1 TGCGCCAGCAGCTTTAGCGGGAGGGCCTCCTACGAGCAGTACTTC CASSFSGRASYEQYF
TRBD1 TRBJ2-1 - TRBV10-3 TGTGCCATCACCGACAGGGACGAGCAGTTCTTC CAITDRDEQFF
- TRBJ2-1 few TRBV12-3/TRBV12-4 TGTGCCAGCAGTCGCCTCCGACTAACTTGGCGTGAGCAGTTCTTC CASSRLRLTWREQFF
- TRBJ1-2 - TRBV25-1 TGTGCCAGCAGTGTGGAGGGGGTGAAGGGCTACACCTTC CASSVEGVKGYTF
TRBD1 TRBJ2-2 - TRBV5-1 TGCGCCAGCAGCTGGGGACAGGCTAACACCGGGGAGCTGTTTTTT CASSWGQANTGELFF
- TRBJ2-7 few TRBV7-9 TGTGCCAGCGGGGTCAGAAATTTCGAGCAGTACTTC CASGVRNFEQYF
TRBD2 TRBJ2-1 - TRBV6-2/TRBV6-3 TGTGCCAGCAGTTACCGCGTAGTCCTTGGACTAGCGGGAGGGTCCTACAATGAGCAGTTCTTC CASSYRVVLGLAGGSYNEQFF
TRBD1 TRBJ1-1 few TRBV11-2 TGTGCCAGCAGCGATGACAGGGACACTGAAGCTTTCTTT CASSDDRDTEAFF
TRBD2 TRBJ2-1 - TRBV20-1 TGCAGTGCTAGAATCTCGACTAGCCCCTACAATGAGCAGTTCTTC CSARISTSPYNEQFF
TRBD2 TRBJ2-3 - TRBV10-3 TGTGCCATAAGAGACGGGGCGGGAGTGCCCACAGATACGCAGTATTTT CAIRDGAGVPTDTQYF
TRBD2 TRBJ2-3 - TRBV27 TGTGCCAGCAGCCCTCCGGGACTAGCGGGGGTTTTAGATACGCAGTATTTT CASSPPGLAGVLDTQYF
TRBD1 TRBJ2-7 - TRBV25-1 TGTGCCAGCAGTGAATATAACAGGGGCTACGAGCAGTACTTC CASSEYNRGYEQYF
- TRBJ2-2 - TRBV10-3 TGTGCCACCGGGAATACCGGGGAGCTGTTTTTT CATGNTGELFF
TRBD1 TRBJ2-3 - TRBV4-1 TGCGCCAGCAGCCTTACAGGGGAAGATACGCAGTATTTT CASSLTGEDTQYF
TRBD2 TRBJ2-2 few TRBV20-1 TGCAGTGCTAGAGATCATGGCGGGGGGGCCCCCGCGGGGGAGCTGTTTTTT CSARDHGGGAPAGELFF
- TRBJ2-6 - TRBV5-1 TGCGCCAGCAGTCTCAGGGGCGCGGGCCCCCTCTCTGGGGCCAACGTCCTGACTTTC CASSLRGAGPLSGANVLTF
TRBD1 TRBJ1-4 - TRBV6-1 TGTGCCAGCAGCCCGACAGGGAGAAATGAAAAACTGTTTTTT CASSPTGRNEKLFF
- TRBJ2-5 - TRBV12-3/TRBV12-4 TGTGCCAGCAGCCGTGGGGCCCAAGAGACCCAGTACTTC CASSRGAQETQYF
TRBD1 TRBJ2-7 few TRBV20-1 TGCAGCGCGGAGGGACAGGGCCCCTACGAGCAGTACTTC CSAEGQGPYEQYF
- TRBJ2-7 few TRBV12-3/TRBV12-4 TGTGCCAGCAGTCTCATGCACGGGTTGAACGAGCAGTACTTC CASSLMHGLNEQYF
TRBD2 TRBJ2-7 few TRBV18 TGTGCCAGCTCACCGGGACTAACCTCCTACGAGCAGTACTTC CASSPGLTSYEQYF
TRBD1 TRBJ1-4 - TRBV29-1 TGCAGCGTCAGACAGGGACACGAAAAACTGTTTTTT CSVRQGHEKLFF
- TRBJ2-1 - TRBV20-1 TGCAGTGCTAGACCCCCGGTTAGGGGGGGTCTGGAGCAGTTCTTC CSARPPVRGGLEQFF
- TRBJ2-1 - TRBV2 TGTGCCAGCAGTCCGTATCATGAGCAGTTCTTC CASSPYHEQFF
- TRBJ2-3 few TRBV4-3 TGCGCCAGCAGCCAAAGAGGTCGACCTACAGGGTCCAGCGCAGATACGCAGTATTTT CASSQRGRPTGSSADTQYF
- TRBJ2-1 few TRBV7-2 TGTGCCAGCAGCAGGGGGGGGAATTACAATGAGCAGTTCTTC CASSRGGNYNEQFF
- TRBJ2-1 - TRBV12-3/TRBV12-4 TGTGCCAGCAGTTTAAGGTCAGGGACCTACAATGAGCAGTTCTTC CASSLRSGTYNEQFF
- TRBJ2-4 many TRBV12-3/TRBV12-4 TGTGCCAGCAGTTTAGCCGACAGTACCCTCCAGTACTTC CASSLADSTLQYF